The text below deals with one TCR beta chain. Its target is unknown. These data come from a study of T cell responses to AZD1222 COVID-19 vaccine. The protocol was immunoSEQ multiplex PCR, while the TCRdb copy is restricted to in-frame clones and leaves out a portion. The data hold roughly 110,000 clones, with around 91% observed a single time. Points from the study as a whole: Nearly half of spike-specific TCRs reportedly target variant regions that are unmutated in the B.1.351 and B.1.1.7 variants. Repertoire sampling happened only post peak T cell response. Once two AZD1222 doses were given, Spike-specific TCR breadth and depth went up.

This TCR was recovered from an adult who received the AZD1222 COVID-19 vaccine. The starting material was peripheral blood, obtained 28 days after the second AZD1222 dose.

CDR3 in DNA: TGTGCCAGCTCACCACGTGAAGGGAGGAACACCGGGGAGCTGTTTTTT. Protein product: CASSPREGRNTGELFF. V and J are TRBV18 and TRBJ2-2; D is perhaps TRBD2 (5 bases). This CDR3 region has 16 residues. Germline assignment: CDR1 KGHSH and CDR2 LQKENI. Between the trimmed V and J ends, which lost 1 base and 1 base, there was a span of 10 bases. Together with reference TRBV18 and TRBJ2-2, the CDR3 gives the full variable domain: NAGVMQNPRHLVRRRGQEARLRCSPMKGHSHVYWYRQLPEEGLKFMVYLQKENIIDESGMPKERFSAEFPKEGPSILRIQQVVRGDSAAYFCASSPREGRNTGELFFGEGSRLTVL.